This is a list of T cell receptor beta chains from one sample in a study of blood T cell repertoires in COVID-19. Only in-frame clones appear in the TCRdb table, and some are missing; sequencing was by immunoSEQ multiplex PCR. The repertoire holds 110,000 or so clones, with about 85% as singletons. The sample was peripheral blood. The receptors originated from a man aged 55 to 69 with acute or convalescent COVID-19. The CDR3 runs from the conserved cysteine through the conserved F or W. D genes are given only for firm matches. Not all rows give a size; the values are once, few, many and, for expanded clones, a class.

TRBJ1-5	TRBV10-3	NA	once	TGTGCCATCAGTGAGTCGAAACAGCTCAATCAGCCCCAGCATTTT	CAISESKQLNQPQHF
TRBJ2-7	TRBV6-2/TRBV6-3	TRBD2	NA	TGTGCCAGCAGCCCCCCCCCTAGCGGGAGGATAATCGACGAGCAGTACTTC	CASSPPPSGRIIDEQYF
TRBJ2-5	TRBV3-1/TRBV3-2	TRBD1	NA	TGTGCCAGCAGCCACCCGACAGGGGCGGGAGAGACCCAGTACTTC	CASSHPTGAGETQYF
TRBJ1-2	TRBV7-3	NA	NA	TGTGCCAGCAGCCCACAGGGTGAAGCTAACTATGGCTACACCTTC	CASSPQGEANYGYTF
TRBJ1-2	TRBV28	NA	NA	TGTGCCAGCAGTTTATCTTTGGGGGCAGTCTATGGCTACACCTTC	CASSLSLGAVYGYTF
TRBJ2-1	TRBV6-1	TRBD2	NA	TGTGCCAGCAGTGTCCAAGGGGGGCTAGCGGGATTCAGAGAGCAGTTCTTC	CASSVQGGLAGFREQFF
TRBJ2-1	TRBV9	TRBD2	NA	TGTGCCAGCAGCCCCCCCGGAGGGGAGGGCGTTAGGGGGCAGTTCTTC	CASSPPGGEGVRGQFF
TRBJ2-3	TRBV7-6	TRBD2	NA	TGTGCCAGCAGCTTTGGACTAGCGGGAGGGGGTCGGACAGATACGCAGTATTTT	CASSFGLAGGGRTDTQYF
TRBJ2-7	TRBV6-2/TRBV6-3	NA	NA	TGTGCCAGCAGCCCCGGACAGCGACGCTACGAGCAGTACTTC	CASSPGQRRYEQYF
TRBJ1-5	TRBV12-3/TRBV12-4	TRBD1	NA	TGTGCCAGCAGTTGGGACAGTAATCAGCCCCAGCATTTT	CASSWDSNQPQHF
TRBJ2-7	TRBV13	TRBD2	NA	TGTGCCAGCAGCTTTAAGGGCGCTAGCGGGAGGACCCACGAGCAGTACTTC	CASSFKGASGRTHEQYF
TRBJ1-1	TRBV6-5	NA	NA	TGTGCCAGCACGCCTTTTCGAACATTTAACACTGAAGCTTTCTTT	CASTPFRTFNTEAFF
TRBJ2-2	TRBV5-1	TRBD1	NA	TGCGCCAGTCCGGACAGGGGTAAAAGCGGGGAGCTGTTTTTT	CASPDRGKSGELFF
TRBJ1-1	TRBV25-1	TRBD1	NA	TGTGCCAGCAGTGAAAGGTTGGCAGGGGGCGCTGAAGCTTTCTTT	CASSERLAGGAEAFF
TRBJ2-7	TRBV6-5	NA	once	TGTGCCAGCAGTTCGGGGGCGGGAGTCTACTACGAGCAGTACTTC	CASSSGAGVYYEQYF
TRBJ2-7	TRBV6-1	NA	NA	TGTGCCAGCAGTGAACTAGAAGCGGAGCAGTACTTC	CASSELEAEQYF
TRBJ2-7	TRBV3-1/TRBV3-2	NA	NA	TGTGCCAGCAGCCAGATGATCGGCTACGAGCAGTACTTC	CASSQMIGYEQYF
TRBJ1-2	TRBV10-3	TRBD1	once	TGTGCCATCACCCGTACCGGGACAGGGCATGGCTACACCTTC	CAITRTGTGHGYTF
TRBJ1-4	TRBV28	NA	NA	TGTGCCAGCAGTTTATCGGCGGGGGCTAATGAAAAACTGTTTTTT	CASSLSAGANEKLFF
TRBJ2-7	TRBV28	TRBD2	once	TGTGCCGTGGGAGGGTACGAGCAGTACTTC	CAVGGYEQYF
TRBJ1-5	TRBV27	TRBD1	NA	TGTGCCAGCAGTTTGTTCGCCCGGGACAGGGGGTGGGGCAATCAGCCCCAGCATTTT	CASSLFARDRGWGNQPQHF
TRBJ2-5	TRBV19	NA	NA	TGTGCCAGCCGTGAGACTGCACCTCAGATCGAGACCCAGTACTTC	CASRETAPQIETQYF
TRBJ2-3	TRBV6-6	NA	once	TGTGCCAGCTCTTCACCCGGGACAGATACGCAGTATTTT	CASSSPGTDTQYF
TRBJ1-1	TRBV6-5	NA	NA	TGTGCCAGCGGGTATACAGGGAACACTGAAGCTTTCTTT	CASGYTGNTEAFF
TRBJ2-1	TRBV6-2/TRBV6-3	NA	NA	TGTGCCAGCAGTTACTACCAGGCCGCAGAGCAGTTCTTC	CASSYYQAAEQFF
TRBJ2-5	TRBV18	NA	NA	TGTGCCAGCTCACCAGACTCCCACAGGCGGGAGACCCAGTACTTC	CASSPDSHRRETQYF
TRBJ2-7	TRBV29-1	NA	NA	TGCAGCGTTGAACGGGGAGACGAGCAGTACTTC	CSVERGDEQYF
TRBJ2-2	TRBV19	TRBD1	NA	TGTGCCAGTAGTAGGGGACAGGGACGGACCGGGGAGCTGTTTTTT	CASSRGQGRTGELFF
TRBJ2-2	TRBV11-2	TRBD1	NA	TGTGCCAGCACTGGGACAGGGAGCACCGGGGAGCTGTTTTTT	CASTGTGSTGELFF
TRBJ1-1	TRBV6-5	NA	NA	TGTGCCAGCAGGACAACCATGAACACTGAAGCTTTCTTT	CASRTTMNTEAFF
TRBJ2-2	TRBV27	TRBD2	few	TGTGCCAGCAGCTTATCCGGACTAGCCCCTAGGACCGGGGAGCTGTTTTTT	CASSLSGLAPRTGELFF
TRBJ1-1	TRBV3-1/TRBV3-2	NA	NA	TGTGCCAGCAGCCGACAGGAGAGCACTGAAGCTTTCTTT	CASSRQESTEAFF
TRBJ2-7	TRBV5-1	NA	once	TGCGCCAGCAGCCTAGGAGTAGGGGTAGGTGAGCAGTACTTC	CASSLGVGVGEQYF
TRBJ2-5	TRBV5-4	NA	once	TGTGCCAGCAGCTTGGTGGTGGGGGCGGGAGAGACCCAGTACTTC	CASSLVVGAGETQYF
TRBJ1-2	TRBV7-9	NA	NA	TGTGCCAGCAGCTCATCAGGTTCAGGGGATGGCTACACCTTC	CASSSSGSGDGYTF
TRBJ1-2	TRBV5-1	NA	NA	TGCGCCAGCAGTCCGGGAGGAAAAGGCTATGGCTACACCTTC	CASSPGGKGYGYTF
TRBJ2-5	TRBV7-8	TRBD2	NA	TGTGCCAGCAGCCCAGGACTAGCGGGAGGGCCGCGGCGAGAGACCCAGTACTTC	CASSPGLAGGPRRETQYF
TRBJ2-7	TRBV6-5	NA	NA	TGTGCCAGCAGCACCAACTGGAGCTCCTACGAGCAGTACTTC	CASSTNWSSYEQYF
TRBJ2-1	TRBV7-3	NA	NA	TGTGCCAGCAGTCCGGGTACCGACTACAATGAGCAGTTCTTC	CASSPGTDYNEQFF
TRBJ2-6	TRBV7-6	NA	once	TGTGCCAGCAGCTCAACGGGGGGCCCATCTGGGGCCAACGTCCTGACTTTC	CASSSTGGPSGANVLTF
TRBJ2-1	TRBV9	NA	NA	TGTGCCAGTGCCGGGACTGTCAATGAGCAGTTCTTC	CASAGTVNEQFF
TRBJ1-6	TRBV27	NA	once	TGTGCCAGCACCGGCGGTGCCAATTCACCCCTCCACTTT	CASTGGANSPLHF
TRBJ1-6	TRBV11-2	TRBD1	NA	TGTGCCAGCAGCTTTAACAGGGGAAGTTCACCCCTCCACTTT	CASSFNRGSSPLHF
TRBJ1-1	TRBV24-1	TRBD1	NA	TGTGCCACCAGTGATTTGTCGAACACGGGGGACAGGGAAAATAGGAACACTGAAGCTTTCTTT	CATSDLSNTGDRENRNTEAFF
TRBJ2-1	TRBV28	TRBD1	NA	TGTGCCAGCAGTTTTAGTAGGGGGCAAGCCTACAATGAGCAGTTCTTC	CASSFSRGQAYNEQFF
TRBJ2-2	TRBV29-1	NA	NA	TGCAGCGTCACTACGGGGCTGGGGGACACCGAGGAGCTGTTTTTT	CSVTTGLGDTEELFF
TRBJ1-1	TRBV23-1	TRBD1	NA	TGCGCCAGCAGTCAATCTCCCGGGACAGGGGCGATGAACACTGAAGCTTTCTTT	CASSQSPGTGAMNTEAFF
TRBJ1-1	TRBV6-5	TRBD1	NA	TGTGCCAGCAGTTATAAAGGGACAGGGAACACTGAAGCTTTCTTT	CASSYKGTGNTEAFF